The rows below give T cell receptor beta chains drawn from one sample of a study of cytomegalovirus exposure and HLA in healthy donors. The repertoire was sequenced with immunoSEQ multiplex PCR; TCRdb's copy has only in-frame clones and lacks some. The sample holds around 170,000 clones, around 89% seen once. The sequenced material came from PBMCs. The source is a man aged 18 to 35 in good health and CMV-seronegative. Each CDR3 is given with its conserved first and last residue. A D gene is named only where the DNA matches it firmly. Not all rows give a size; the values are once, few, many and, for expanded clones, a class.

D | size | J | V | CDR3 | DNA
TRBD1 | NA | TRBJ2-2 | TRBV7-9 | CASSPGQAATGELFF | TGTGCCAGCAGCCCGGGACAGGCGGCGACCGGGGAGCTGTTTTTT
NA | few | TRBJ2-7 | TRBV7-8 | CASSLVAGFPYEQYF | TGTGCCAGCAGCTTAGTGGCAGGTTTTCCTTACGAGCAGTACTTC
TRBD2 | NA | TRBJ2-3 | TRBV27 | CASSEVSGGPDTQYF | TGTGCCAGCAGTGAAGTTTCGGGAGGCCCAGATACGCAGTATTTT
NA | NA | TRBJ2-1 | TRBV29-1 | CSVDRGAGEVDEQFF | TGCAGCGTTGACCGGGGGGCGGGGGAGGTCGATGAGCAGTTCTTC
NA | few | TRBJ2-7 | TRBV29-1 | CSVPSGSEQYF | TGCAGCGTGCCCTCCGGGTCCGAGCAGTACTTC
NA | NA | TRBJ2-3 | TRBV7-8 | CASSLPVLTGDTQYF | TGTGCCAGCAGCTTACCCGTATTAACGGGAGATACGCAGTATTTT
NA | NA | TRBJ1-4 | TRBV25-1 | CASSEARTNEKLFF | TGTGCCAGCAGTGAAGCCCGGACTAATGAAAAACTGTTTTTT
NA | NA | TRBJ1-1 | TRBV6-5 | CASSYRLYTEAFF | TGTGCCAGCAGTTATCGACTGTACACTGAAGCTTTCTTT
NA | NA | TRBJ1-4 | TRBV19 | CASSIVPRWYGEKLFF | TGTGCCAGTAGTATAGTTCCTCGGTGGTATGGTGAAAAACTGTTTTTT
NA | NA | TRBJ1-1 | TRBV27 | CASSPGQPEAFF | TGTGCCAGCAGTCCAGGACAGCCCGAAGCTTTCTTT
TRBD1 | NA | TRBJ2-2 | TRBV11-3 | CASSLPGQGVNTGELFF | TGTGCCAGCAGCTTGCCCGGACAGGGGGTGAACACCGGGGAGCTGTTTTTT
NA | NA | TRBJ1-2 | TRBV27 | CASSLLSSDGYTF | TGTGCCAGCAGTTTGTTGAGTTCGGATGGCTACACCTTC
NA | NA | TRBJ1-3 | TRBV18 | CASSPPGAGRSGNTIYF | TGTGCCAGCTCACCACCGGGGGCCGGGCGCTCTGGAAACACCATATATTTT
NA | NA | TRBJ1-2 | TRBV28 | CASSLGRFLNYGYTF | TGTGCCAGCAGTTTGGGGAGGTTCCTTAACTATGGCTACACCTTC
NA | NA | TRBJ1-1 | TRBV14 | CASSQQGDTEAFF | TGTGCCAGCAGCCAACAGGGCGACACTGAAGCTTTCTTT
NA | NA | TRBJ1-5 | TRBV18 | CASSPGGVIRTPQHF | TGTGCCAGCTCACCCGGCGGGGTTATTCGTACGCCCCAGCATTTT
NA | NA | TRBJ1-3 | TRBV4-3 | CASSQDFAGLSSGNTIYF | TGCGCCAGCAGCCAAGATTTTGCAGGATTGAGCTCTGGAAACACCATATATTTT
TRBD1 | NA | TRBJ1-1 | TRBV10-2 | CASGQANTEAFF | TGCGCCAGCGGACAGGCTAACACTGAAGCTTTCTTT
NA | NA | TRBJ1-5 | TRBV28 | CASSLSGVVQPQHF | TGTGCCAGCAGTTTATCAGGGGTAGTTCAGCCCCAGCATTTT
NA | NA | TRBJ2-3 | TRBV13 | CASSLRRPGTTDTQYF | TGTGCCAGCAGCTTAAGGCGCCCGGGTACAACAGATACGCAGTATTTT
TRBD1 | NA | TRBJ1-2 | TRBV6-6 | CASSLRDRPNYGYTF | TGTGCCAGCAGTCTACGGGACAGGCCTAACTATGGCTACACCTTC
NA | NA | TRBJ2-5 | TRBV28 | CASSFAGIVSETQYF | TGTGCCAGCAGTTTCGCGGGGATTGTTTCGGAGACCCAGTACTTC
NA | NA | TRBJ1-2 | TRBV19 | CASSTPFWGGYGYTF | TGTGCCAGTAGTACCCCGTTTTGGGGGGGATATGGCTACACCTTC
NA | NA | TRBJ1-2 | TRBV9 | CASSYELRASYTF | TGTGCCAGCAGCTATGAATTGAGGGCCTCGTACACCTTC
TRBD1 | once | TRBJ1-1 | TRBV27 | CASSSNRGTTEAFF | TGTGCCAGCAGTTCCAACAGGGGAACCACTGAAGCTTTCTTT
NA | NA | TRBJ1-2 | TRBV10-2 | CASSDRTVHYGYTF | TGCGCCAGCAGTGATCGAACAGTACACTATGGCTACACCTTC
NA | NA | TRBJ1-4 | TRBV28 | CASSSQGNEKLFF | TGTGCCAGCAGTTCACAGGGTAATGAAAAACTGTTTTTT
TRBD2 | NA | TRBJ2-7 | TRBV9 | CASSVGGSSYEQYF | TGTGCCAGCAGCGTAGGCGGGAGCTCCTACGAGCAGTACTTC
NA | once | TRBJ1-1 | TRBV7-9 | CASSLSGYTEAFF | TGTGCCAGCAGCTTATCGGGGTACACTGAAGCTTTCTTT
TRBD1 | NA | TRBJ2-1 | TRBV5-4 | CASARGQGGYNEQFF | TGTGCCAGCGCCAGGGGACAGGGGGGGTACAATGAGCAGTTCTTC
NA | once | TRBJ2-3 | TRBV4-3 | CASSPLEGSSTDTQYF | TGCGCCAGCAGCCCCTTGGAGGGAAGCAGCACAGATACGCAGTATTTT
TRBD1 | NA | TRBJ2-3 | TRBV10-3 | CAIGTGVETDTQYF | TGTGCCATCGGGACAGGGGTCGAAACAGATACGCAGTATTTT
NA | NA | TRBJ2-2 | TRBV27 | CASSLEGTGELFF | TGTGCCAGCAGTTTGGAGGGCACCGGGGAGCTGTTTTTT
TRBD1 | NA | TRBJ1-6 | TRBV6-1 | CASSENGQVNNSPLHF | TGTGCCAGCAGTGAGAACGGACAGGTGAATAATTCACCCCTCCACTTT
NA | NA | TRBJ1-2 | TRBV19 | CASSIPTGINYGYTF | TGTGCCAGTAGTATACCTACGGGGATTAACTATGGCTACACCTTC
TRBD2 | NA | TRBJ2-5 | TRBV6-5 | CASSPGLAGETQYF | TGTGCCAGCAGTCCCGGACTAGCCGGAGAGACCCAGTACTTC
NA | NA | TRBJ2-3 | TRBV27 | CASSWAAYSSTDTQYF | TGTGCCAGCAGTTGGGCAGCATATTCTAGCACAGATACGCAGTATTTT
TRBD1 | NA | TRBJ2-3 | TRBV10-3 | CAISDEQGAGDTQYF | TGTGCCATCAGTGATGAACAGGGGGCCGGGGATACGCAGTATTTT
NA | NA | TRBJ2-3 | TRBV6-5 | CASSRGDTQYF | TGTGCCAGCAGCCGGGGAGATACGCAGTATTTT
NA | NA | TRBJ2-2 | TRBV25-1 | CASSATDPPGTGELFF | TGTGCCAGCAGTGCCACGGACCCTCCGGGAACCGGGGAGCTGTTTTTT
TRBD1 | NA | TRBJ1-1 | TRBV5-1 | CASSPSLGTANGVNTEAFF | TGCGCCAGCAGCCCATCGTTGGGGACAGCAAATGGGGTGAACACTGAAGCTTTCTTT
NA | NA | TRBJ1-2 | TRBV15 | CATSRDLATRDYGYTF | TGTGCCACCAGCAGAGATCTGGCAACTAGGGACTATGGCTACACCTTC
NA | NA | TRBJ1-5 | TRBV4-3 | CASSQDAGQGNQPQHF | TGCGCCAGCAGCCAAGATGCAGGCCAGGGAAATCAGCCCCAGCATTTT
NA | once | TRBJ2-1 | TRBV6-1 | CASSGPVFEQFF | TGTGCCAGCAGTGGGCCCGTCTTCGAGCAGTTCTTC
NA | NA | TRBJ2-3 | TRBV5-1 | CASTPSPLSTDTQYF | TGCGCCAGCACCCCGAGTCCGCTCAGCACAGATACGCAGTATTTT
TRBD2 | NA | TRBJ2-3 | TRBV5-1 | CASSELAGDGDTQYF | TGCGCCAGCAGCGAACTAGCGGGAGACGGAGATACGCAGTATTTT
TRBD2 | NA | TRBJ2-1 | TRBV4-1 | CASSQAAQRGIYNEQFF | TGCGCCAGCAGCCAAGCAGCCCAGCGGGGGATCTACAATGAGCAGTTCTTC
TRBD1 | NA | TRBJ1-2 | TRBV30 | CAWSDHQGEIGYTF | TGTGCCTGGAGTGATCATCAGGGGGAAATTGGCTACACCTTC
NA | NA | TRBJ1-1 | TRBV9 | CASSVGGVGNTEAFF | TGTGCCAGCAGCGTAGGTGGAGTTGGGAACACTGAAGCTTTCTTT
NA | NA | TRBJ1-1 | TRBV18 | CASSPRGETEAFF | TGTGCCAGCTCACCACGGGGGGAGACTGAAGCTTTCTTT
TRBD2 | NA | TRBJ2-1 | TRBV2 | CASSEMGLAGETYNEQFF | TGTGCCAGCAGTGAAATGGGACTAGCGGGAGAAACTTACAATGAGCAGTTCTTC
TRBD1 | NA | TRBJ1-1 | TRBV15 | CATSRGQGDTEAFF | TGTGCCACCAGCAGAGGACAGGGCGACACTGAAGCTTTCTTT
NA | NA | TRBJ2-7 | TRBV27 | CASSLSSAYEQYF | TGTGCCAGCAGTTTATCGAGCGCTTACGAGCAGTACTTC
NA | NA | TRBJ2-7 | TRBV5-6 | CASSLGDKELFEQYF | TGTGCCAGCAGCTTGGGGGACAAAGAATTATTCGAGCAGTACTTC
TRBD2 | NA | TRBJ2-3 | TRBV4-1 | CASSQVAGSTDTQYF | TGCGCCAGCAGCCAAGTAGCGGGGAGCACAGATACGCAGTATTTT
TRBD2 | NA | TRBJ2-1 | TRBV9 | CGAGGYEQFF | TGCGGAGCCGGGGGGTATGAGCAGTTCTTC